The source of this T cell receptor beta chain is a study of blood T cell repertoires in COVID-19. Study in general: Material from acute and convalescent COVID-19 was sourced from the United States, Italy and Spain. Sample material is recorded as cDNA or gDNA derived from T cells, B-cell-depleted T cells, or PBMCs.

Libraries were prepared by immunoSEQ multiplex PCR; TCRdb keeps only in-frame clonotypes and omits some of them. Of 100,000 to 150,000 clones listed, approximately 83% are singletons. This CDR3 is 14 amino acids long. CDR1 LGHDT and CDR2 YNNKEL come from the germline V gene (reference sequence). V was pared by 2 bases and J by 9 bases, with 16 bases between. The chain is built from TRBV3-1 (or the pseudogene TRBV3-2) and TRBJ1-1; no clear D gene. Source material: peripheral blood. This clonotype was obtained from a man in his sixties with acute or convalescent COVID-19. This chain's CDR3 is CASSQRGIPAQAFF. CDR3 sequence (DNA): TGTGCCAGCAGCCAAAGAGGTATCCCCGCACAAGCTTTCTTT.